This T cell receptor (beta chain) came from a study of CD4 T cells in relation to SARS-CoV-2 and coronaviruses. Study overall: PBMCs were cultured with antigen for roughly 11 days before TCR beta sequencing. General study findings and limits: Pre-pandemic and post-infection samples never came from the same donor.

This CDR3 is 14 amino acids long. Germline lookup yields CDR1 LNHDA and CDR2 SQIVND (reference sequence). The germline V and J ends were trimmed by 8 bases and 0 bases, with 13 bases remaining between them. Sorted naive or memory CD4+ cells met CEF peptides for approximately ten days. Method: immunoSEQ multiplex PCR; TCRdb's copy keeps in-frame clones and lacks some. The sample includes about 38,000 clones, 77% of them seen just once. On this clone itself: Its antigen is as yet unknown.

V gene TRBV19 combines with J gene TRBJ1-1; tentative D call: TRBD1 (5 bases). This receptor was taken from an adult with COVID-19. What was sequenced was memory CD4+ T cells from PBMCs, cultured in vitro. The CDR3 reads CASATTVLNTEAFF. DNA for the CDR3: TGTGCCAGTGCGACGACAGTTTTGAACACTGAAGCTTTCTTT.